This paragraph reports one T cell receptor beta chain. The target antigen is unknown. This sample was taken from a study of naive and memory T cell subsets. From germline, CDR1 is SGHAT and CDR2 FQNNGV. CDR3 length: 16 amino acids. Between the trimmed V and J ends, which lost 4 bases and 2 bases, there was a span of 18 bases. Four subsets defined by CD45RA and CD27 were sorted after CD3, CD4, CD8 and live/dead staining. The beta constant-region primer was an equimolar mix of two oligonucleotides covering TRBC1 and TRBC2. Nested alpha and beta constant-region primers with the SP2 primer drove four PCR rounds on ligated cDNA. Via MiXCR, TCRdb re-called the UMI-ligation and nested PCR reads, giving one row per CDR3 protein. The sample carries roughly 150,000 distinct CDR3 sequences, under 25% recorded once. Study results and caveats: Over 85% of naive TCR sequences appeared only once, unlike memory subsets. Naive and memory repertoire findings lacked a ground truth for validation. Naive repertoires, especially CD8, held a few larger clonotypes, possibly memory cells re-expressing CD45RA. Expression changes during T cell differentiation may affect RNA-based TCR counts.

The origin of this receptor is a human donor in good health. Sequencing input: naive CD8+ T cells from blood. This chain links TRBV11-2 with TRBJ2-7, with D possibly matching TRBD1 (6 bases). CDR3 in amino acids: CASSSPTWTVPYEQYF. DNA of the CDR3: TGTGCCAGCAGCTCCCCGACCTGGACAGTCCCCTACGAGCAGTACTTC. The variable domain in full, completed from reference TRBV11-2 and TRBJ2-7, reads EAGVAQSPRYKIIEKRQSVAFWCNPISGHATLYWYQQILGQGPKLLIQFQNNGVVDDSQLPKDRFSAERLKGVDSTLKIQPAKLEDSAVYLCASSSPTWTVPYEQYFGPGTRLTVT.